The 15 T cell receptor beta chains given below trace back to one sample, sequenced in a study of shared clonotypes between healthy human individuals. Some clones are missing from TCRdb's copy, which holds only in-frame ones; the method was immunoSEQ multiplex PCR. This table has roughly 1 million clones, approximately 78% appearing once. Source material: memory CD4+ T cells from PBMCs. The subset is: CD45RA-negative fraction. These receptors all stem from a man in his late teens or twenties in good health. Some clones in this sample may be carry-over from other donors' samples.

The chain's CDR3 is CASSQDLGAGRFSNTEAFF. CDR3 DNA sequence: TGCGCCAGCAGCCAAGACCTCGGGGCCGGCAGATTTTCGAACACTGAAGCTTTCTTT. The J gene is TRBJ1-1, the V gene TRBV4-3, with a possible D match to TRBD1 (5 bases). Germline CDR1 reads LGHNA; CDR2 reads YSLEER. V was clipped by 0 bases and J by 1 base, with 21 bases between them. The CDR3 totals 19 residues.

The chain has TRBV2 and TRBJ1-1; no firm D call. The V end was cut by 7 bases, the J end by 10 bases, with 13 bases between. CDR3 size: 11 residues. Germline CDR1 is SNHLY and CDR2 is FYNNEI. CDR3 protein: CASTLAPGAFF. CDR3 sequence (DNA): TGTGCCAGCACTCTAGCGCCAGGAGCTTTCTTT.

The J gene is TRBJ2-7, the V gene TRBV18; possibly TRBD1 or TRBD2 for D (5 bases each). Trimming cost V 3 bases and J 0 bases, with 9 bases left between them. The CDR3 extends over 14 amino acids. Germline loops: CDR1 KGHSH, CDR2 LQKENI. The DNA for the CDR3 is TGTGCCAGCTCACCGAGGGACGCCTCCTACGAGCAGTACTTC. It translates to CASSPRDASYEQYF. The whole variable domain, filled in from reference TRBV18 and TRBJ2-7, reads NAGVMQNPRHLVRRRGQEARLRCSPMKGHSHVYWYRQLPEEGLKFMVYLQKENIIDESGMPKERFSAEFPKEGPSILRIQQVVRGDSAAYFCASSPRDASYEQYFGPGTRLTVT.

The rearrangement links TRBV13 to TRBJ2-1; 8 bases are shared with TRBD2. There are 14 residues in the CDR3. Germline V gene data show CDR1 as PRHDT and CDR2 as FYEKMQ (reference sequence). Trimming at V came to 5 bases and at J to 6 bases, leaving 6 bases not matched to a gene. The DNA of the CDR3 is TGTGCCAGCAGCCCCCGGGAGGGACGCAATGAGCAGTTCTTC. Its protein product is CASSPREGRNEQFF.

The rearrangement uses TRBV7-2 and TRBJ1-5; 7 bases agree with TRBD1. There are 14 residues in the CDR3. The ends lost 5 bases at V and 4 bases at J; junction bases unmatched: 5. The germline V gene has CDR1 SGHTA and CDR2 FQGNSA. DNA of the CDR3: TGTGCCAGCAGCATCCAGGGGGGGAATCAGCCCCAGCATTTT. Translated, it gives CASSIQGGNQPQHF.

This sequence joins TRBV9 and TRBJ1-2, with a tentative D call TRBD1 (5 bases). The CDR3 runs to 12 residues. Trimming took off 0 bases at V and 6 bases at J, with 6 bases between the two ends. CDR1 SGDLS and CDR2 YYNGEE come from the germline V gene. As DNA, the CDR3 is TGTGCCAGCAGCGTAGTACAGGATGGCTACACCTTC. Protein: CASSVVQDGYTF.

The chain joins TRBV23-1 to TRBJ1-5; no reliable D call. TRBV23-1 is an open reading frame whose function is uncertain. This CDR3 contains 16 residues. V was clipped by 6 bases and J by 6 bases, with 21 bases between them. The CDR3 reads CASRKTFLGVGQPQHF. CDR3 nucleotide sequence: TGCGCCAGCAGAAAAACATTCCTCGGGGTAGGTCAGCCCCAGCATTTT.

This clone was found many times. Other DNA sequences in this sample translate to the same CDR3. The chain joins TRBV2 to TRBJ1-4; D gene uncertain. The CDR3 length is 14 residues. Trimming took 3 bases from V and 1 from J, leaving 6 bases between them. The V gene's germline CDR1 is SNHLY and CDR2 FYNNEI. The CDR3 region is CASSDRQTNEKLFF. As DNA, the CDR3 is TGTGCCAGCAGTGATAGGCAAACTAATGAAAAACTGTTTTTT.

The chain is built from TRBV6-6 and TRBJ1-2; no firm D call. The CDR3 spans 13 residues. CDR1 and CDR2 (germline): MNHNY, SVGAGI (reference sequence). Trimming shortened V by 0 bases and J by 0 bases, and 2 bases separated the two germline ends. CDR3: CASSYSANYGYTF. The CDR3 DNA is TGTGCCAGCAGTTACTCGGCTAACTATGGCTACACCTTC.

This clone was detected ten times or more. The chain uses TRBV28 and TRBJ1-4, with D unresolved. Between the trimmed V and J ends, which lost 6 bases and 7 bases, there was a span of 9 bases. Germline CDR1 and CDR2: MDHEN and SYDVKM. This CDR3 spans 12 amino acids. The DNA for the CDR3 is TGTGCCAGCAGGGCCTTCCTTGAAAAACTGTTTTTT. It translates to CASRAFLEKLFF.

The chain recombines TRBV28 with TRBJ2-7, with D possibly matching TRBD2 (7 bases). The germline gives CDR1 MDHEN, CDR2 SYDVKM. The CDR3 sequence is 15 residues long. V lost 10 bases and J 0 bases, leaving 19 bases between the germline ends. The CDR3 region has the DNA TGTGCCACTGCAGAGGGGGGGATTTACTCCTACGAGCAGTACTTC. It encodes CATAEGGIYSYEQYF. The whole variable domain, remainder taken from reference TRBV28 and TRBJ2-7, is DVKVTQSSRYLVKRTGEKVFLECVQDMDHENMFWYRQDPGLGLRLIYFSYDVKMKEKGDIPEGYSVSREKKERFSLILESASTNQTSMYLCATAEGGIYSYEQYFGPGTRLTVT.

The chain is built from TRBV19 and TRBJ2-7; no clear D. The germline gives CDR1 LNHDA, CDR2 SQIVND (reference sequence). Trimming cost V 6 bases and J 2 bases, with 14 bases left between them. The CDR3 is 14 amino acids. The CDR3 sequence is CASSRNKRAYEQYF. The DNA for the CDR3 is TGTGCCAGTAGCAGGAATAAAAGAGCCTACGAGCAGTACTTC.

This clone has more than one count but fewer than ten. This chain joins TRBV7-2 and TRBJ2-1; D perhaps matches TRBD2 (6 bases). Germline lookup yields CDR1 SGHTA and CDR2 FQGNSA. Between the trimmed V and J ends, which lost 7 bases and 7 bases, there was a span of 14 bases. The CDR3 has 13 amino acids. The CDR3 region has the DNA TGTGCCAGCACGGGTGGGAGGCGTAATGAGCAGTTCTTC. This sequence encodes CASTGGRRNEQFF.

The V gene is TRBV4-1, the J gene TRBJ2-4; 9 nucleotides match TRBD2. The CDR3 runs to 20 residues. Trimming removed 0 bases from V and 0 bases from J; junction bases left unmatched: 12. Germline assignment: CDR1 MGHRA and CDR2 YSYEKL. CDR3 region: CASSQDRGGRASGAKNIQYF. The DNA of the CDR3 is TGCGCCAGCAGCCAAGATCGCGGCGGGAGGGCCTCGGGAGCCAAAAACATTCAGTACTTC.

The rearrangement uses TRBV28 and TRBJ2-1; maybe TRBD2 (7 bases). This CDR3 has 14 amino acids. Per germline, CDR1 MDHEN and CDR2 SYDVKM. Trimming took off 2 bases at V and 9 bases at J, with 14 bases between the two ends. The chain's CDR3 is CASSLGGATGEQFF. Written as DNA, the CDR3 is TGTGCCAGCAGTTTAGGGGGGGCAACGGGTGAGCAGTTCTTC.